These 7 T cell receptor beta chains came from one sample sequenced in a study of cytomegalovirus exposure and HLA in healthy donors. Both 60 Vbeta primers and 13 Jbeta primers went into the PCR. Method: immunoSEQ multiplex PCR; TCRdb's copy keeps in-frame clones and lacks some. The table records 200,000 to 250,000 clones, 82% of them present only once. Sequencing was performed on PBMCs. The receptors come from a woman in her forties in good health and CMV-seronegative.

This CDR3 reads CASGGEGNSPLHF. Here the CDR3 DNA reads TGTGCCAGCGGCGGCGAAGGTAATTCACCCCTCCACTTT. The V call is TRBV28, the J call TRBJ1-6; no clear D gene. Trimming took 8 bases from V and 6 from J, leaving 11 bases between them. There are 13 residues in the CDR3. CDR1 and CDR2 (germline): MDHEN, SYDVKM. Complete variable domain (other parts from reference TRBV28 and TRBJ1-6): DVKVTQSSRYLVKRTGEKVFLECVQDMDHENMFWYRQDPGLGLRLIYFSYDVKMKEKGDIPEGYSVSREKKERFSLILESASTNQTSMYLCASGGEGNSPLHFGNGTRLTVT.

The chain carries TRBV5-5 and TRBJ1-4, with TRBD1 matching over 9 bases. Germline lookup yields CDR1 SGHKS and CDR2 YYEKEE (reference sequence). The CDR3 is made up of 15 amino acids. With V trimmed by 1 base and J by 5 bases, 3 bases remained unmatched. The CDR3 region has the DNA TGTGCCAGCAGCTTGCAAGGGACAGGGAATGAAAAACTGTTTTTT. Its protein product is CASSLQGTGNEKLFF.

The chain links TRBV5-1 to TRBJ2-5; no definite D call. Trimming removed 0 bases from V and 2 bases from J, with 8 bases in between. From germline, CDR1 is SGHRS and CDR2 YFSETQ. The CDR3 spans 14 residues. CDR3 nucleotides: TGCGCCAGCAGCTTGGCCGATCAGCAAGAGACCCAGTACTTC. As protein: CASSLADQQETQYF.

In its sample, this clone was seen a few times. This chain connects TRBV7-9 to TRBJ1-5; unclear D gene. V was trimmed by 11 bases and J by 9 bases, leaving 14 bases between them. The CDR3 runs to 11 residues. The germline V gene encodes CDR1 SEHNR and CDR2 FQNEAQ (reference sequence). The CDR3 protein is CASQGEGPQHF. CDR3 DNA: TGTGCCTCCCAAGGAGAGGGGCCCCAGCATTTT.

The chain couples TRBV6-5 to TRBJ2-5, with 8 bases aligning to TRBD2. The CDR3 length is 15 residues. V dropped 6 bases and J dropped 5; count of bases not matched to a gene: 11. From germline, CDR1 is MNHEY and CDR2 SVGAGI. In DNA form, the CDR3 reads TGTGCCAGCAGAACCGTAGCGGGGCCGAGGGAGACCCAGTACTTC. It encodes CASRTVAGPRETQYF.

The chain joins TRBV11-3 to TRBJ2-1; 8 bases map to TRBD2. With V trimmed by 3 bases and J by 8 bases, 0 bases remained unmatched. Germline V gene sequence: CDR1 SGHNT, CDR2 YENEEA. The CDR3 extends over 12 amino acids. The CDR3 region is CASSFGGDEQFF. The CDR3 coding sequence is TGTGCCAGCAGCTTCGGGGGGGATGAGCAGTTCTTC.

V gene TRBV2 combines with J gene TRBJ1-2; weak D call: TRBD1 (5 bases). The V gene lost 6 bases and the J gene lost 6 bases, with 11 bases spanning the gap. The CDR3 is made up of 12 amino acids. In germline, CDR1 is SNHLY, CDR2 FYNNEI. This CDR3 is CASSYQGDGYTF. Written as DNA, the CDR3 is TGTGCCAGCAGCTATCAAGGGGATGGCTACACCTTC.